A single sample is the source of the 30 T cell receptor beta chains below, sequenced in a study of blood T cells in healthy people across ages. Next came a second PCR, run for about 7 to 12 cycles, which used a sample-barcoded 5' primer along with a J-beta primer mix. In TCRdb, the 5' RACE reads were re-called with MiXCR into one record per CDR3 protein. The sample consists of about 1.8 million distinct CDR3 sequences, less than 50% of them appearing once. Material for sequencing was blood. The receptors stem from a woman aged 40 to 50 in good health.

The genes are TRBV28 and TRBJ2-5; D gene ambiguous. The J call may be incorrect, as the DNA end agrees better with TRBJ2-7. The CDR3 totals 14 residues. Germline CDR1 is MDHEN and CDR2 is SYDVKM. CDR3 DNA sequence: TGTGCCAGCAGTTTATTGCGTGAAGACTACGAGCAGTACTTC. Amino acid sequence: CASSLLREDYEQYF.

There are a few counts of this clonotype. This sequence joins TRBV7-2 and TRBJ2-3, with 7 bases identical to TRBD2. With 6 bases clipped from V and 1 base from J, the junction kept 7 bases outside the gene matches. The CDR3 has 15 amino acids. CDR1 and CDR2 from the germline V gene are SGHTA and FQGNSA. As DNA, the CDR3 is TGTGCCAGCAGGAGGCCGGGGGGAGGCACAGATACGCAGTATTTT. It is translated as CASRRPGGGTDTQYF.

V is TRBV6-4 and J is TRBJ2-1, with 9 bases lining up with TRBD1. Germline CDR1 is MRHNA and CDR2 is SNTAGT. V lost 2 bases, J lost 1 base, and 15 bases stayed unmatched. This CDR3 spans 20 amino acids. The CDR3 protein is CASSDGPTGGLPKSYNEQFF. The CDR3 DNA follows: TGTGCCAGCAGTGACGGTCCGACAGGGGGGCTCCCTAAATCCTACAATGAGCAGTTCTTC.

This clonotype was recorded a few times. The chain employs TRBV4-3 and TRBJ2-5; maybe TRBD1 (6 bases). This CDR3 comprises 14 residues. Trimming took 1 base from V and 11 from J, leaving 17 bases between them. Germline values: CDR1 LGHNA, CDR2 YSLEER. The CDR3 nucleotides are TGCGCCAGCAGCCAAGTTAGCAGGGGCCATGAGCAGTACTTC. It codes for CASSQVSRGHEQYF.

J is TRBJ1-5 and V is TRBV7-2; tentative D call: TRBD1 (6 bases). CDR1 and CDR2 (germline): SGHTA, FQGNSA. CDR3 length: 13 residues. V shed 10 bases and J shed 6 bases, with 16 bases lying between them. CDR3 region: CATAPGGGQPQHF. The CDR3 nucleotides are TGTGCCACCGCTCCGGGGGGCGGTCAGCCCCAGCATTTT. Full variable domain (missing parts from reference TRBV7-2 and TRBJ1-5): GAGVSQSPSNKVTEKGKDVELRCDPISGHTALYWYRQSLGQGLEFLIYFQGNSAPDKSGLPSDRFSAERTGGSVSTLTIQRTQQEDSAVYLCATAPGGGQPQHFGDGTRLSIL.

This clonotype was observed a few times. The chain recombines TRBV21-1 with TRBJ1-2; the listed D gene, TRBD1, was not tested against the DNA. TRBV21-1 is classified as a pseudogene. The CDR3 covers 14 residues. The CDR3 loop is CASSPGQGNLGYTF. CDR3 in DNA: TGTGCCAGCAGCCCCGGTCAGGGGAATCTTGGCTACACCTTC.

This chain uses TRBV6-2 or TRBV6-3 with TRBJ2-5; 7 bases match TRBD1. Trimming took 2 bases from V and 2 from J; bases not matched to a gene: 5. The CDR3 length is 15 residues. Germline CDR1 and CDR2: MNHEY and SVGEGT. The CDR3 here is CASSYARDRQETQYF. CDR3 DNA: TGTGCCAGCAGTTACGCCAGGGACAGACAAGAGACCCAGTACTTC.

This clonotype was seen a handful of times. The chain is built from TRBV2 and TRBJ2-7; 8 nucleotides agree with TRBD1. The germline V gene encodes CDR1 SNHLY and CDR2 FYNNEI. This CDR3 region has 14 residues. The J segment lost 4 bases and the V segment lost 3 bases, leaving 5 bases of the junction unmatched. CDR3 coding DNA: TGTGCCAGCAGTGATCCGGGACAGGAATACGAGCAGTACTTC. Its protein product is CASSDPGQEYEQYF.

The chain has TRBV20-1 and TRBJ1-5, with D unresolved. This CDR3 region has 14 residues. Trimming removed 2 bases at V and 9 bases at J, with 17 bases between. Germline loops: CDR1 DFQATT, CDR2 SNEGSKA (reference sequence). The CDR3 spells CSARWGGGSLPQHF. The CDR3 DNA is TGCAGTGCTAGATGGGGAGGTGGTAGTCTGCCCCAGCATTTT.

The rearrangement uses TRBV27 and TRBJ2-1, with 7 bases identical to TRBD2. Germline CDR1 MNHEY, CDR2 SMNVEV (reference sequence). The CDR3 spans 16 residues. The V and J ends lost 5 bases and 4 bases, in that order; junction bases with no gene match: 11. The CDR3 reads CASSPPTGGGYNEQFF. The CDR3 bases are TGTGCCAGCAGTCCCCCGACCGGCGGGGGTTACAATGAGCAGTTCTTC.

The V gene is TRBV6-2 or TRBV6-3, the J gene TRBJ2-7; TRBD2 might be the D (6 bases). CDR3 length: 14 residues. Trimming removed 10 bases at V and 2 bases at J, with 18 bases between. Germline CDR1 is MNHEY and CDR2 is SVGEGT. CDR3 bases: TGTGCCACCACCGGGACTCCGGACACCTACGAGCAGTACTTC. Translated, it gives CATTGTPDTYEQYF.

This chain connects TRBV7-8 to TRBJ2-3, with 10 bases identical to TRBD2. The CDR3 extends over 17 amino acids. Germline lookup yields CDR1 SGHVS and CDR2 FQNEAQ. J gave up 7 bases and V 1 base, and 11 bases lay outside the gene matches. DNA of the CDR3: TGTGCCAGCAGCTTAGTATCCAGCGGGGGGGCCTTGCATACGCAGTATTTT. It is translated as CASSLVSSGGALHTQYF.

The chain's CDR3 is CASRIMGTGNTEAFF. CDR3 nucleotide sequence: TGTGCCAGCAGGATAATGGGGACAGGGAACACTGAAGCTTTCTTT. V is TRBV6-6 and J is TRBJ1-1; TRBD1 aligns across 8 bases. CDR1 is MNHNY and CDR2 is SVGAGI in the germline V gene (reference sequence). This CDR3 is built from 15 residues. Germline trimming cut 6 bases from V and 1 base from J; bases unmatched to any gene: 7.

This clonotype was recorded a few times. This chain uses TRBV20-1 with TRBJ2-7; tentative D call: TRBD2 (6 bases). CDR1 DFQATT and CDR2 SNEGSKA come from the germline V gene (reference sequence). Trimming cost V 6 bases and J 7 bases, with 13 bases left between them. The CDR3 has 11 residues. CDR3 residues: CSAKPREEQYF. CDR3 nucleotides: TGCAGTGCCAAACCCCGGGAGGAGCAGTACTTC.

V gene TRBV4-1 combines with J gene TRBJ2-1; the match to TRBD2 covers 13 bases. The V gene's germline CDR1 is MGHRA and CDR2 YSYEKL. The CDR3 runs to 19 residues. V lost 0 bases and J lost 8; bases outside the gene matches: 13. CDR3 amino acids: CASSQDLLTSGGPMDEQFF. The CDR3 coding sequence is TGCGCCAGCAGCCAAGACCTCTTGACTAGCGGGGGGCCCATGGATGAGCAGTTCTTC.

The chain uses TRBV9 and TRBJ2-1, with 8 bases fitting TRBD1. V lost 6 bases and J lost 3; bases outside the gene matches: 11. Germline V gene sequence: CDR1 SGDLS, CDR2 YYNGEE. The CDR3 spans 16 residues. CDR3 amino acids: CASTNGGQGYYNEQFF. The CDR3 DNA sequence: TGTGCCAGCACCAACGGAGGACAGGGTTACTACAATGAGCAGTTCTTC. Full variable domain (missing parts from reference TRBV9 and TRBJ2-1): DSGVTQTPKHLITATGQRVTLRCSPRSGDLSVYWYQQSLDQGLQFLIQYYNGEERAKGNILERFSAQQFPDLHSELNLSSLELGDSALYFCASTNGGQGYYNEQFFGPGTRLTVL.

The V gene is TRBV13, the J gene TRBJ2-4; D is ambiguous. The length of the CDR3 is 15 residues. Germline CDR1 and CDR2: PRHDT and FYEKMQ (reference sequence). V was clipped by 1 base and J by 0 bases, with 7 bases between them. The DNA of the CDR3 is TGTGCCAGCAGCTTAGCTGCCCTAGCCAAAAACATTCAGTACTTC. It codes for CASSLAALAKNIQYF.

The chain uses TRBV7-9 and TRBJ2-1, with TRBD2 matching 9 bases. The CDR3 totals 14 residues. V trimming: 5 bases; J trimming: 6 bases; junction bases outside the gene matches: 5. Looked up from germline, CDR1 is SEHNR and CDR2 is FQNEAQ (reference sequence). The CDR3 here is CASSLERGANEQFF. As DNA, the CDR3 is TGTGCCAGCAGCCTTGAGCGGGGGGCCAATGAGCAGTTCTTC.

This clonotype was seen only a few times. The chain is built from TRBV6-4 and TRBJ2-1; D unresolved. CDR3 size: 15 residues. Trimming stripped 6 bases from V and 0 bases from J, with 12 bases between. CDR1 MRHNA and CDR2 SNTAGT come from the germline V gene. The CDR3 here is CASREDWSSYNEQFF. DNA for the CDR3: TGTGCCAGCAGGGAAGATTGGAGCTCCTACAATGAGCAGTTCTTC.

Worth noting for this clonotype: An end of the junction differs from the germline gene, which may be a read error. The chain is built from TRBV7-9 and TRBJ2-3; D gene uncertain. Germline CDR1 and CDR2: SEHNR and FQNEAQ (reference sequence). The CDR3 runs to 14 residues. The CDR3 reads CASSLDSSTDMQYF. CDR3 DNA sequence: TGTGCCAGCAGCTTAGACAGCAGCACAGATATGCAGTATTTT.

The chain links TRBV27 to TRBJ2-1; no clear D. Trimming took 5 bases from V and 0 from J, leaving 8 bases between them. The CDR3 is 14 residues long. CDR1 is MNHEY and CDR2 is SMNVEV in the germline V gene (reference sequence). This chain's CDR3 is CASSTELSYNEQFF. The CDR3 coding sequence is TGTGCCAGCAGTACCGAACTCTCCTACAATGAGCAGTTCTTC.

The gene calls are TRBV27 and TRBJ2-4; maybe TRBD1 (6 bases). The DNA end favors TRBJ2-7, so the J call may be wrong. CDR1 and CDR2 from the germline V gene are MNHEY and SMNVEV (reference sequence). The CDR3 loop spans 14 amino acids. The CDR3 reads CASRHRAVSYEQYF. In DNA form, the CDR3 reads TGTGCCAGCAGGCACAGGGCCGTATCCTACGAGCAGTACTTC.

The CDR3 DNA follows: TGTGCCAGCACCCGGGACGCGGAGACCCAGTACTTC. Translated: CASTRDAETQYF. The rearrangement uses TRBV2 and TRBJ2-5; D is tentatively TRBD1 or TRBD2 (5 bases each). Per germline, CDR1 SNHLY and CDR2 FYNNEI. V was clipped by 7 bases and J by 5 bases, with 11 bases between them. This CDR3 is 12 amino acids long.

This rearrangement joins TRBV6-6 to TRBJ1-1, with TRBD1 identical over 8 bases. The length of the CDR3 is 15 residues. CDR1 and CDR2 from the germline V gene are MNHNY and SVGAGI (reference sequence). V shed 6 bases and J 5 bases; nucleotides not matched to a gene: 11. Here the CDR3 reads CASRDATGEGTEAFF. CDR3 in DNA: TGTGCCAGCAGAGATGCGACAGGGGAGGGAACTGAAGCTTTCTTT.

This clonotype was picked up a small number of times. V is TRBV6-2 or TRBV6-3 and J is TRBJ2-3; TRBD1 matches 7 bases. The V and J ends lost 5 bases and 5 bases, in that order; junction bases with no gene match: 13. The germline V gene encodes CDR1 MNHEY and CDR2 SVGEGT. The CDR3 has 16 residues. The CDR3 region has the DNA TGTGCCAGCAGTCTACGAAGACAGGGTCATGGAGATACGCAGTATTTT. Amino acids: CASSLRRQGHGDTQYF.

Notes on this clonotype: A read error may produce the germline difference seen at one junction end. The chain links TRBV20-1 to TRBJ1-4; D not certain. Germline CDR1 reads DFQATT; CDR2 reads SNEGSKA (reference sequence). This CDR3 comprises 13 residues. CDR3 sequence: CSARSDRRERLFF. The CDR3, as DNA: TGCAGTGCTAGAAGCGATCGGCGGGAAAGACTGTTTTTT.

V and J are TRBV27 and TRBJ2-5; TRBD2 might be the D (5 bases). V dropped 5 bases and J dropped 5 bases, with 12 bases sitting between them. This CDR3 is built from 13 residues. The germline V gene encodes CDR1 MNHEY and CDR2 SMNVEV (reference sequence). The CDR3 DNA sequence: TGTGCCAGCAGTCGTACCCGAGGGGAGACCCAGTACTTC. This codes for CASSRTRGETQYF.

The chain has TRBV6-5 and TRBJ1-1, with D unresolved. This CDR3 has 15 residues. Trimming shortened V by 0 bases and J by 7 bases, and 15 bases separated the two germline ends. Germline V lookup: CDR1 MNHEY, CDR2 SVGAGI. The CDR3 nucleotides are TGTGCCAGCAGTTACTCGAACCGTGTTGGTGTTGAAGCTTTCTTT. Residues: CASSYSNRVGVEAFF.

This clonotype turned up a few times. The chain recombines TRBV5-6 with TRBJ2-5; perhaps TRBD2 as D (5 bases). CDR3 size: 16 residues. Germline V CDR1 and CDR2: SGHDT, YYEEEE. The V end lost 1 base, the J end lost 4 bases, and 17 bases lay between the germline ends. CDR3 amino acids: CASSLFTRGNGETQYF. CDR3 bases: TGTGCCAGCAGCTTGTTTACTAGAGGGAATGGAGAGACCCAGTACTTC.

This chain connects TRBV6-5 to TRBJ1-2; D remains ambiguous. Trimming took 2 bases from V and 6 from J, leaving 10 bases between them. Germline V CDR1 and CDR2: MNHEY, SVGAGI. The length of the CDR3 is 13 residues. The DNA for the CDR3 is TGTGCCAGCAGTTACCCTCTTGGGGATGGCTACACCTTC. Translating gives CASSYPLGDGYTF.